Below are 13 T cell receptor beta chains sequenced from a single sample in a study of T-cell reconstitution after alpha-beta-depleted transplantation in children. Unique molecular identifiers featured in how the TCRbeta library was prepared. TCRdb redid the calling of the PCR reads with MiXCR, one entry per CDR3 protein. The profile covers a few hundred thousand distinct CDR3 sequences, with approximately 10% appearing a single time and 2% to 2.5% taken by the ten largest. Source: PBMCs from the stem cell graft donor, taken from the stem cell graft. These receptors all come from a human donor who donated a stem cell graft to a child with acute lymphoblastic leukemia.

This chain links TRBV10-3 with TRBJ2-3, with 10 positions matching TRBD2. Germline CDR1 and CDR2: ENHRY and SYGVKD. V gave up 10 bases and J gave up 0 bases; unmatched junction bases: 16. This CDR3 is 18 amino acids long. CDR3 region: CATFPGSGRASSTDTQYF. CDR3 nucleotide sequence: TGTGCCACCTTTCCGGGGAGCGGGAGGGCCTCTAGCACAGATACGCAGTATTTT.

Comment on this clonotype: One junction end disagrees with the germline gene, perhaps due to a read error. The rearrangement joins TRBV18 to TRBJ2-7; D is ambiguous. Germline V gives CDR1 KGHSH, CDR2 LQKENI. CDR3 length equals 13 residues. The CDR3 loop is CASSPPEPYGQYF. CDR3 DNA: TGTGCCAGCTCACCACCGGAGCCCTACGGGCAGTACTTC.

V is TRBV29-1 and J is TRBJ2-3, with D possibly being TRBD1 or TRBD2 (5 bases each). This CDR3 comprises 14 residues. The germline gives CDR1 SQVTM, CDR2 ANQGSEA. Between the trimmed V and J ends, which lost 8 bases and 3 bases, there was a span of 18 bases. CDR3: CSSARGALTDTQYF. For the CDR3, the DNA is TGCAGCTCCGCGAGAGGGGCGCTTACAGATACGCAGTATTTT.

J is TRBJ2-3 and V is TRBV2; 11 bases match TRBD2. CDR3 length equals 16 residues. Per germline, CDR1 SNHLY and CDR2 FYNNEI. V was pared by 2 bases and J by 3 bases, with 4 bases of the junction left unmatched. CDR3 in amino acids: CASSEWASGRTDTQYF. Written as DNA, the CDR3 is TGTGCCAGCAGTGAATGGGCTAGCGGGAGGACAGATACGCAGTATTTT.

The genes are TRBV28 and TRBJ2-7; 10 nucleotides match TRBD1. The CDR3 runs to 15 residues. Trimming at V came to 7 bases and at J to 3 bases, leaving 9 bases not matched to a gene. Germline CDR1 and CDR2: MDHEN and SYDVKM. CDR3 residues: CASTDLGQGVYEQYF. The CDR3 DNA follows: TGTGCCAGCACCGATCTCGGACAGGGGGTCTACGAGCAGTACTTC. Full variable domain (remainder filled in from reference TRBV28 and TRBJ2-7): DVKVTQSSRYLVKRTGEKVFLECVQDMDHENMFWYRQDPGLGLRLIYFSYDVKMKEKGDIPEGYSVSREKKERFSLILESASTNQTSMYLCASTDLGQGVYEQYFGPGTRLTVT.

The CDR3 nucleotides read TGCAGTGCTAGACCATCACTAGCGGGAGGTACAGATACGCAGTATTTT. Residues: CSARPSLAGGTDTQYF. The V gene is TRBV20-1, the J gene TRBJ2-3; 12 positions agree with TRBD2. Germline CDR1 and CDR2: DFQATT and SNEGSKA (reference sequence). The ends lost 2 bases at V and 3 bases at J; junction bases unmatched: 6. The CDR3 contains 16 residues.

V is TRBV4-2 and J is TRBJ2-7; the match to TRBD2 covers 7 bases. This CDR3 is 14 amino acids long. J gave up 0 bases and V 2 bases, and 1 base lay outside the gene matches. The V gene's germline CDR1 is LGHNA and CDR2 YNFKEQ. CDR3 in DNA: TGTGCCAGCAGCCAAAGGACTAGCTCCTACGAGCAGTACTTC. Translating it yields CASSQRTSSYEQYF.

This clonotype was observed at least ten times. The chain carries TRBV6-6 and TRBJ2-1; the match to TRBD1 covers 9 bases. Germline V CDR1 and CDR2: MNHNY, SVGAGI (reference sequence). V lost 7 bases, J lost 4 bases, and 11 bases stayed unmatched. The CDR3 length is 16 residues. CDR3: CASNSWGQGGYNEQFF. The CDR3 nucleotides are TGTGCCAGCAACTCCTGGGGACAGGGAGGATACAATGAGCAGTTCTTC.

The chain uses TRBV5-1 and TRBJ2-7; TRBD2 matches 9 bases. Germline lookup yields CDR1 SGHRS and CDR2 YFSETQ. This CDR3 spans 16 amino acids. The junction had 8 bases not matched to a gene; V was cut back by 0 bases and J by 4 bases. The CDR3 loop reads CASSLDQAGGRYEQYF. As DNA, the CDR3 is TGCGCCAGCAGCTTGGATCAAGCGGGAGGAAGGTACGAGCAGTACTTC. Combining the CDR3 with reference TRBV5-1 and TRBJ2-7 gives the whole variable domain KAGVTQTPRYLIKTRGQQVTLSCSPISGHRSVSWYQQTPGQGLQFLFEYFSETQRNKGNFPGRFSGRQFSNSRSEMNVSTLELGDSALYLCASSLDQAGGRYEQYFGPGTRLTVT.

The chain couples TRBV12-3 or TRBV12-4 to TRBJ2-7, with 9 nucleotides matching TRBD1. V gave up 4 bases and J gave up 3 bases; unmatched junction bases: 10. This CDR3 is built from 16 residues. The CDR3 sequence is CASSWYGTGIIYEQYF. The CDR3 nucleotides read TGTGCCAGCAGTTGGTACGGGACAGGGATCATCTACGAGCAGTACTTC.

This clonotype was counted between two and nine times. V usage is TRBV7-8 and J usage is TRBJ1-5; D unresolved. From germline, CDR1 is SGHVS and CDR2 FQNEAQ. Between the trimmed V and J ends, which lost 6 bases and 7 bases, there was a span of 16 bases. The CDR3 length is 14 residues. The CDR3 reads CASSNNGVGQPQHF. CDR3 DNA sequence: TGTGCCAGCAGTAATAATGGGGTCGGACAGCCCCAGCATTTT.

The chain is built from TRBV3-1 and TRBJ1-3, with D tentatively TRBD1 (6 bases). Trimming took 4 bases from V and 0 from J, leaving 13 bases between them. The CDR3 length is 16 residues. The germline V gene encodes CDR1 LGHDT and CDR2 YNNKEL (reference sequence). The CDR3 region is CASSPDQGSSGNTIYF. CDR3 nucleotide sequence: TGTGCCAGCAGCCCAGACCAGGGGAGCTCTGGAAACACCATATATTTT.

This clonotype was seen a handful of times. V usage is TRBV11-2 and J usage is TRBJ2-7; TRBD1 or TRBD2 may be the D gene (5 bases each). V was clipped by 8 bases and J by 4 bases, with 21 bases between them. From germline, CDR1 is SGHAT and CDR2 FQNNGV. This CDR3 has 15 amino acids. The CDR3 protein is CASLLPGNGTYEQYF. The CDR3 DNA sequence: TGTGCCAGCCTCCTGCCGGGGAACGGGACGTACGAGCAGTACTTC.